This T cell receptor (beta chain) was profiled in a study of blood T cell repertoires in COVID-19. Clones were read by immunoSEQ multiplex PCR, and TCRdb kept only the in-frame ones, dropping some. The sample carries around 190,000 clones, roughly nine tenths recorded once. Trimming took off 1 base at V and 6 bases at J, with 14 bases between the two ends. CDR1 and CDR2 from the germline V gene are MGHRA and YSYEKL. The CDR3 contains 15 residues. V is TRBV4-1 and J is TRBJ2-3, with D possibly matching TRBD1 (5 bases). The source is a man younger than 30 who had recovered from COVID-19. The sequenced sample consisted of peripheral blood. The DNA for the CDR3 is TGCGCCAGCAGCCAAGTGGGGCTCCCTCTTGATACGCAGTATTTT. Translation gives CASSQVGLPLDTQYF.